Detailed here is one TCR beta chain. This clonotype was seen more than once but under ten times. Its binding antigen is unknown. Per-nucleotide qualities are absent, and no much larger clonotype sits a single base away. Looking up the germline V gene (reference sequence) yields CDR1 DFQATT and CDR2 SNEGSKA. Relative to germline, V is 5 bases shorter and J is 15 bases shorter, with 17 bases between their ends. The CDR3 has 11 amino acids, counting the end cysteine and phenylalanine. Only CDR3 DNA remains: 33 bases, in frame from the first base. The TCR beta CDR3 regions were amplified from the RNA transcripts. The TCR CDR3 was subjected to a first round of RT-PCR using the HTBI primer set and the Qiagen OneStep RT-PCR kit. Libraries were constructed in a second round of multiplex PCR, after which size selection and purification were carried out. The libraries were sequenced on an Illumina HiSeq2000 using paired-end 100 bp reads. As for how the authors treated the data: Raw data were processed with SOAPnuke, discarding reads with adapters, uncalled bases, mean Phred below 15, or no exact constant-primer or identifier match. High-quality paired reads were merged using COPE v1.2.5, and each unique nucleotide sequence was defined as a clonotype. Clonotypes were aligned to IMGT TRBV, TRBD and TRBJ reference segments using MiTCR v1.1. The analysis was restricted to V-J combinations with a frequency above 0.0001, which together covered 99.2% of the repertoires. A TCS score was defined as the ratio between F50 (clonal expansion) and ExV (chaos), using BLOSUM62-based TCRdist between CDR3 peptides within each V-J. Welch's t-statistics and random forest reduced 514 V-J features to roughly 13, which were used in a naive Bayes classifier (R e1071). The public reads were quality trimmed at Q25 with fastp and then assembled into clones with MiXCR by TCRdb, keeping productive beta chains. Rows with a matching CDR3 protein are joined into one entry that keeps the most common DNA and genes. The V and J calls were determined by TCRdb, not by the authors. This sample is represented by hundreds of thousands of distinct CDR3 sequences; less than 25% of them were singletons. Clones ranked in the top ten supply 34% of the sample.

This entry belongs to a study of T cells in Graves' hyperthyroidism and ophthalmopathy (dated by TCRdb to between 2018 and 2020). General notes on the study: Peripheral blood samples were taken at the time of initial diagnosis, prior to any treatment. TCR V-J signatures able to tell the groups apart were searched for in a discovery cohort of about a hundred patients, of whom more than 40 had Graves' ophthalmopathy and around 57 had stable Graves' hyperthyroidism. Prospective prediction of ophthalmopathy was tested in an independent validation cohort of 18 to 20 hyperthyroidism patients and 15 to 17 patients who later progressed to ophthalmopathy. For training and testing, the approximately 92 patients in the discovery cohort were randomly divided in a 7:3 ratio. In roughly six Graves' hyperthyroidism patients, the study also compared T-cell repertoires from thyroid tissue with T-cell repertoires from blood. Once sampling was done, hyperthyroidism patients were given methimazole at a starting dose of 30 mg daily, whereas ophthalmopathy patients were given high-dose intravenous methylprednisolone. TCR Vbeta CDR3 sequencing of some 140 peripheral blood samples (about 45 ophthalmopathy, 75 hyperthyroidism and approximately 17 progressor patients) is reported in the paper.

Overall results and qualifications from the work: No statistical method was used to set the sample size in advance, and investigators knew the group allocation. During validation, the model predicted progression to ophthalmopathy a median of around six months ahead of onset, with 70.59% sensitivity and less than 85% specificity. Most expanded thyroid clonotypes (frequency above 0.001) were also detected in blood, suggesting blood repertoires may reflect thyroid immune responses. A 13 V-J signature model separated ophthalmopathy from stable hyperthyroidism, with roughly 88% sensitivity and 81% to 82% specificity in cross-validation and 80%/75% in testing.

Ophthalmopathy patients had moderately to severely active disease, with a Clinical Activity Score of 3 or more, a NOSPECS grade of 4 or more, and a disease duration of less than 3 months. The study excluded patients with uncontrolled infections, other autoimmune diseases, pregnancy or lactation. Diagnoses relied on clinical symptoms, serum thyroxine and TRAb, thyroid ultrasound and orbital computed tomography. Ficoll-Paque density gradient centrifugation was used to isolate PBMCs from approximately 10 ml of fresh peripheral blood. Trizol reagent was used to extract total RNA, and RNA quality was then checked on an Agilent 2100 Bioanalyzer.

Recombination connected TRBV20-1 to TRBJ1-5, and perhaps TRBD1 as D gene, on 5 matching bases. The sample was blood. This TCR came from a man aged 30-40 years with Graves' ophthalmopathy. The nucleotides read TGCAGTGCTGGGGGGGTCGGCTCTTGGCATTTT. Its translation reads: CSAGGVGSWHF.